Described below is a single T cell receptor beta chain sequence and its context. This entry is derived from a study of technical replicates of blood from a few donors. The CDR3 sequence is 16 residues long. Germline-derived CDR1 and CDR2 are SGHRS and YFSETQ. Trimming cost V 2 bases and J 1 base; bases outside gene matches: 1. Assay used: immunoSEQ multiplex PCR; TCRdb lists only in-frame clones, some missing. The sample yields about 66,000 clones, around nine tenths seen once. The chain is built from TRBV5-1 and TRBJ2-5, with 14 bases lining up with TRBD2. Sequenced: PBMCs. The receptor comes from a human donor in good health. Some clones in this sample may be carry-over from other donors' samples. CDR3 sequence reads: CASSLGTSGGQETQYF. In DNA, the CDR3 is TGCGCCAGCAGCTTAGGGACTAGCGGGGGCCAAGAGACCCAGTACTTC.